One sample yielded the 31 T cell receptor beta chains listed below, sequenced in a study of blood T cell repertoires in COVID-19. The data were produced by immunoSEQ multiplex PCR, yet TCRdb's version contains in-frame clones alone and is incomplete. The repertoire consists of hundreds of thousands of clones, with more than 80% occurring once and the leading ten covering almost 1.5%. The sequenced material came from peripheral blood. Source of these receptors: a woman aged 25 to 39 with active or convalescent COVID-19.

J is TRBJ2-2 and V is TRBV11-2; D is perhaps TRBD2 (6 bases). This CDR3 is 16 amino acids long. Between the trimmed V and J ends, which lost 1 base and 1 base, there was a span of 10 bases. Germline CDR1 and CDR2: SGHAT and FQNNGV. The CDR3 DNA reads TGTGCCAGCAGCTTAGTGGGGCGGGAGAACACCGGGGAGCTGTTTTTT. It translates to CASSLVGRENTGELFF.

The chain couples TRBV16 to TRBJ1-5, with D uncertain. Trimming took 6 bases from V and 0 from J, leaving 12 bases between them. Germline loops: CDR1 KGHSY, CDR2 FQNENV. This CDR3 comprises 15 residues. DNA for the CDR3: TGTGCCAGCAGTGAAAACGCGCATAGCAATCAGCCCCAGCATTTT. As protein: CASSENAHSNQPQHF.

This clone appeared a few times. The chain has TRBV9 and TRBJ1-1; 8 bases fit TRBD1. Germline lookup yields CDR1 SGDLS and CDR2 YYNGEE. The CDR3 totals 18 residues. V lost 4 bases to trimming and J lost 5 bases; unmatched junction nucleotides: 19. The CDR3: CASSHHGQGMSSGTEAFF. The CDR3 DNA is TGTGCCAGCAGCCACCACGGACAGGGAATGTCCTCAGGGACTGAAGCTTTCTTT.

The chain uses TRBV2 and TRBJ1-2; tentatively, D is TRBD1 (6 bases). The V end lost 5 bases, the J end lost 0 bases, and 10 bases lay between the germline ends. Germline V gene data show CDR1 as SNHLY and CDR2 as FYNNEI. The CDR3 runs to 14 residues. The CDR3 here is CASSMTGTNYGYTF. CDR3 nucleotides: TGTGCCAGCAGTATGACAGGTACTAACTATGGCTACACCTTC.

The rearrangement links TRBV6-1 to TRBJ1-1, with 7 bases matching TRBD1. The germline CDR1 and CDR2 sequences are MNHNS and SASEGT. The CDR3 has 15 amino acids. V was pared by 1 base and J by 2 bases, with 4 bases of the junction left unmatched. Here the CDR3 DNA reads TGTGCCAGCAGTGAAGGGGACAGAAGAAACACTGAAGCTTTCTTT. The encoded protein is CASSEGDRRNTEAFF.

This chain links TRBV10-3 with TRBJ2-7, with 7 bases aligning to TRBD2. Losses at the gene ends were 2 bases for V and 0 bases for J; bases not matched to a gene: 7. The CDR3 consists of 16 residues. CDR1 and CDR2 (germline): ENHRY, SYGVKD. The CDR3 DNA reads TGTGCCATCAGTGAGCCGGGACTACCCAGCTCCTACGAGCAGTACTTC. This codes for CAISEPGLPSSYEQYF.

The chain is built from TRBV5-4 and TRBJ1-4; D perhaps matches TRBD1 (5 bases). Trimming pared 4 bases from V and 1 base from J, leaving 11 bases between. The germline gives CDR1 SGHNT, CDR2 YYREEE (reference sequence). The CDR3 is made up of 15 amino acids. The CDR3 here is CASSPGGLTNEKLFF. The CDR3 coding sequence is TGTGCCAGCAGCCCTGGGGGACTAACTAATGAAAAACTGTTTTTT.

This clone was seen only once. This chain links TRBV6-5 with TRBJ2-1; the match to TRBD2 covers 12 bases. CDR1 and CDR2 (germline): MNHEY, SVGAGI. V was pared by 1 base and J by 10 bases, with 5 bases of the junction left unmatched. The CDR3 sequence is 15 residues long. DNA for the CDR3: TGTGCCAGCAGTTACTTCCGACTAGCGGGGGAAGAGCAGTTCTTC. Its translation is CASSYFRLAGEEQFF.

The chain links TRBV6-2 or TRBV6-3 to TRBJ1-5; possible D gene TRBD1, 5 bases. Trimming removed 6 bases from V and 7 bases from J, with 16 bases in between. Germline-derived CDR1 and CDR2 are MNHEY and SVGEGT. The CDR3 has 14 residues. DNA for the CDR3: TGTGCCAGCAGCAAGTCGGGGGGTGCGCAGCCCCAGCATTTT. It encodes CASSKSGGAQPQHF.

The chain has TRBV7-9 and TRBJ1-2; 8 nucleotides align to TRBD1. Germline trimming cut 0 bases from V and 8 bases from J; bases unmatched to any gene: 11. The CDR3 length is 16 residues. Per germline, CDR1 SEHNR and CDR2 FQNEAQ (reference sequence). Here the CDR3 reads CASSLADLNRGDGYTF. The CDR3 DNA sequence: TGTGCCAGCAGCTTAGCGGACCTTAACAGGGGGGACGGCTACACCTTC.

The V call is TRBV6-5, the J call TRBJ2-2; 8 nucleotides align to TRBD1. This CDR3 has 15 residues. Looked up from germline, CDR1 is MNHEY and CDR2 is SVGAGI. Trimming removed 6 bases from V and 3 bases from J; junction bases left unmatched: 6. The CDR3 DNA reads TGTGCCAGCAGGCCGGACAGGGTTGACACCGGGGAGCTGTTTTTT. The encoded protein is CASRPDRVDTGELFF.

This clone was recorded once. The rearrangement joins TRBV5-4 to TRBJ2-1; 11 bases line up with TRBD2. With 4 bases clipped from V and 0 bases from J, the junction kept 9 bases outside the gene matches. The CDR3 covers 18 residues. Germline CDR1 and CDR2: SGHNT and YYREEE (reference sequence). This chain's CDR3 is CASSLRTSGSSSYNEQFF. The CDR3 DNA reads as TGTGCCAGCAGCCTGAGGACTAGCGGGTCCAGCTCCTACAATGAGCAGTTCTTC.

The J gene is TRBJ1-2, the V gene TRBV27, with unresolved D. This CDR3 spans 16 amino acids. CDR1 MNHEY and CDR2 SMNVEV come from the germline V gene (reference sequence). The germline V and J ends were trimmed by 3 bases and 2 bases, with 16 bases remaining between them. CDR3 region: CASSLRVTKSNYGYTF. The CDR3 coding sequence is TGTGCCAGCAGTTTGAGGGTGACCAAATCCAACTATGGCTACACCTTC.

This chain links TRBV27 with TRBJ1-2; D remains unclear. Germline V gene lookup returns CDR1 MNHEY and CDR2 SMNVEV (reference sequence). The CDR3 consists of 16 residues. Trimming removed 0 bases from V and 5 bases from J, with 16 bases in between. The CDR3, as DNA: TGTGCCAGCAGTTTATCGGTAACGGGTAACATTTATGGCTACACCTTC. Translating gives CASSLSVTGNIYGYTF.

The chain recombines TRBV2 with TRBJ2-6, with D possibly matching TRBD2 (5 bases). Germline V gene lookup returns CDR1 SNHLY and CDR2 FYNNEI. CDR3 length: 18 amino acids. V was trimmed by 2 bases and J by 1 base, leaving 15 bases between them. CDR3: CASSESGRGFSGANVLTF. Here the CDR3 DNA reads TGTGCCAGCAGTGAATCAGGCCGCGGGTTTTCTGGGGCCAACGTCCTGACTTTC.

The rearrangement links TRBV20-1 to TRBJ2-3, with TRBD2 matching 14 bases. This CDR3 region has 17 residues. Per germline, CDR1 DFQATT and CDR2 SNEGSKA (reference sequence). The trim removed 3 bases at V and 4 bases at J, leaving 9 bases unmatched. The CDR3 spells CSASTPGLAGVSDTQYF. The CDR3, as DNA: TGCAGTGCTAGTACTCCGGGACTAGCGGGAGTATCAGATACGCAGTATTTT.

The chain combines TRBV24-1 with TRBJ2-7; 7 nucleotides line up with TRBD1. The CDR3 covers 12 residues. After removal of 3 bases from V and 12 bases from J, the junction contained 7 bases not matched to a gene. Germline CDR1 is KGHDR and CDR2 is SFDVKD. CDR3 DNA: TGTGCCACCAGTGATCGCCGACAGGGAAGGTACTTC. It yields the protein CATSDRRQGRYF.

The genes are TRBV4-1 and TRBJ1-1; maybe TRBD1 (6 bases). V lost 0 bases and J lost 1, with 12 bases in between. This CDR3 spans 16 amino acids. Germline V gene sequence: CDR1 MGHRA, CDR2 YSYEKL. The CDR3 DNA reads TGCGCCAGCAGCCAAGATAAAGGACAGAAGAACACTGAAGCTTTCTTT. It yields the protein CASSQDKGQKNTEAFF.

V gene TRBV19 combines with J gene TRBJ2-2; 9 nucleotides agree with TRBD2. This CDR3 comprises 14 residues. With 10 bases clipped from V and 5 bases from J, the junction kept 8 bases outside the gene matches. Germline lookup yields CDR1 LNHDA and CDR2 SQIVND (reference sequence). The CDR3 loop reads CATATSGGTGELFF. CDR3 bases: TGTGCCACCGCGACTAGCGGAGGAACCGGGGAGCTGTTTTTT.

This CDR3 reads CASSLAGTGEQYF. CDR3 bases: TGTGCCAGCAGTTTGGCCGGGACAGGGGAGCAGTACTTC. The rearrangement links TRBV27 to TRBJ2-7; 9 positions agree with TRBD1. Germline V gene data show CDR1 as MNHEY and CDR2 as SMNVEV (reference sequence). The CDR3 sequence is 13 residues long. The ends lost 3 bases at V and 7 bases at J; junction bases unmatched: 4.

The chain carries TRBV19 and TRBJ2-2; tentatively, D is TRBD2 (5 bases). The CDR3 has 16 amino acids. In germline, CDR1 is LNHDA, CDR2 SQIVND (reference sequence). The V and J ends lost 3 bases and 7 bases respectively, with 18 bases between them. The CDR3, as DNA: TGTGCCAGTAGTATCCCCGGGTGGGAGTGGGACGGGGAGCTGTTTTTT. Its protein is CASSIPGWEWDGELFF.

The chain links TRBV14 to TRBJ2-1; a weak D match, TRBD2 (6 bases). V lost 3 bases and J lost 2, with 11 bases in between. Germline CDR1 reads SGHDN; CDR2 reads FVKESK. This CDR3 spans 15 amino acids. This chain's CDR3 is CASSQMGGTYNEQFF. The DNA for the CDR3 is TGTGCCAGCAGCCAGATGGGGGGAACCTACAATGAGCAGTTCTTC.

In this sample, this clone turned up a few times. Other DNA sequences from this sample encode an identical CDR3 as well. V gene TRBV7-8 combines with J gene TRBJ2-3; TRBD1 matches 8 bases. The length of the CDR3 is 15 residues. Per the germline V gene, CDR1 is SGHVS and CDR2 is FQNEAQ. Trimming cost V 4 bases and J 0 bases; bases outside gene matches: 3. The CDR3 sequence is CASSSRTGSTDTQYF. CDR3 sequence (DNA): TGTGCCAGCAGCTCCCGGACAGGGAGCACAGATACGCAGTATTTT.

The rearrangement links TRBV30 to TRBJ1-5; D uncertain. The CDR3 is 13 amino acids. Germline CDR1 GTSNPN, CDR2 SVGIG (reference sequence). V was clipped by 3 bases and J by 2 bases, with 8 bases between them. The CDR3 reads CAWSGVGNQPQHF. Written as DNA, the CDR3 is TGTGCCTGGAGCGGGGTCGGCAATCAGCCCCAGCATTTT. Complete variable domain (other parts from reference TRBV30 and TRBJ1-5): SQTIHQWPATLVQPVGSPLSLECTVEGTSNPNLYWYRQAAGRGLQLLFYSVGIGQISSEVPQNLSASRPQDRQFILSSKKLLLSDSGFYLCAWSGVGNQPQHFGDGTRLSIL.

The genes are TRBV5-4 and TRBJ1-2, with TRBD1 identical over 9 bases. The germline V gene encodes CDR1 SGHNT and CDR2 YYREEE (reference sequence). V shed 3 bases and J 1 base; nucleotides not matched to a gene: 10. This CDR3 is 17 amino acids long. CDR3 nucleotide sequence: TGTGCCAGCAGCTCCTGGACAGGGGCGGGTGGTAACTATGGCTACACCTTC. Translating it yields CASSSWTGAGGNYGYTF.

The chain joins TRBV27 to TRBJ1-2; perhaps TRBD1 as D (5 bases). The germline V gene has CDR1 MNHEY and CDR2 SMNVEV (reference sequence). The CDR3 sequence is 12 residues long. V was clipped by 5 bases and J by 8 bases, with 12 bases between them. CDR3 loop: CASSRQGSGYTF. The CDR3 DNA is TGTGCCAGCAGTCGGCAGGGCTCCGGCTACACCTTC.

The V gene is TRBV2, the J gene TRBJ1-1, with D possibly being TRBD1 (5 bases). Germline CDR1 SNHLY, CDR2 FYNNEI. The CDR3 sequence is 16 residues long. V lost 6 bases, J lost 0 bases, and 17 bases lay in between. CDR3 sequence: CASRGRDRGMNTEAFF. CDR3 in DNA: TGTGCCAGCAGGGGGAGGGACCGAGGGATGAACACTGAAGCTTTCTTT.

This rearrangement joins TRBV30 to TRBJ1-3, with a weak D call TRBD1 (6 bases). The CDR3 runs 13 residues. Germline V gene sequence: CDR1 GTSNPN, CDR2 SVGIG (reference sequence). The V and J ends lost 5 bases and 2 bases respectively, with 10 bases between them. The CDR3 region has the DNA TGTGCCTGGCAAACAGGGCCTGGAAACACCATATATTTT. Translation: CAWQTGPGNTIYF.

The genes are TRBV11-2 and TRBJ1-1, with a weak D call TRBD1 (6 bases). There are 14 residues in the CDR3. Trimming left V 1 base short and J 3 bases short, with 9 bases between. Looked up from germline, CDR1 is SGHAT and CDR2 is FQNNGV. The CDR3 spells CASSLVPGDTEAFF. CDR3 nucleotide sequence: TGTGCCAGCAGCTTAGTTCCAGGGGACACTGAAGCTTTCTTT.

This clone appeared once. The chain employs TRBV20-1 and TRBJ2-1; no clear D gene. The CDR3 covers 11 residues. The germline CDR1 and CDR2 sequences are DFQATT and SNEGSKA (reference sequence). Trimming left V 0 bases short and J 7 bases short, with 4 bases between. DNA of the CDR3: TGCAGTGCTAGAGACGGGAATGAGCAGTTCTTC. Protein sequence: CSARDGNEQFF.

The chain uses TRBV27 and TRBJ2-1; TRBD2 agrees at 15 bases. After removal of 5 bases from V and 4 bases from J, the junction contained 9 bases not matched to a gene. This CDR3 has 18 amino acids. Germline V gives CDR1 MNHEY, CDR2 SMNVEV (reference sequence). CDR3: CASSPPGLAGGMYNEQFF. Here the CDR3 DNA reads TGTGCCAGCAGTCCGCCGGGACTAGCGGGAGGAATGTACAATGAGCAGTTCTTC.